The 14 T cell receptor beta chains in this list originate from one sample, sequenced in a study of T cells in Graves' hyperthyroidism and ophthalmopathy. TCR beta CDR3 regions were amplified from RNA transcripts. The HTBI primer set drove a first-round RT-PCR of the TCR CDR3. TCRdb fed the multiplex PCR reads into MiXCR, producing one record per CDR3 protein. The repertoire holds around 290,000 distinct CDR3 sequences, with about 14% as singletons. The sequenced material came from blood. The receptor set was obtained from a woman aged 25 to 39 with Graves' hyperthyroidism that later progressed to Graves' ophthalmopathy.

The chain joins TRBV7-9 to TRBJ2-5; D gene ambiguous. The CDR3 consists of 13 residues. V gave up 0 bases and J gave up 1 base, with 3 bases separating them. Germline assignment: CDR1 SEHNR and CDR2 FQNEAQ (reference sequence). The DNA of the CDR3 is TGTGCCAGCAGCTTAGCGTTCCAAGAGACCCAGTACTTC. It codes for CASSLAFQETQYF.

There are many counts of this clonotype. The chain links TRBV2 to TRBJ2-1; tentatively, D is TRBD1 (6 bases). This CDR3 is built from 14 residues. V was trimmed by 8 bases and J by 6 bases, leaving 17 bases between them. Per germline, CDR1 SNHLY and CDR2 FYNNEI. Here the CDR3 reads CASLGTHVLNEQFF. In nucleotides, the CDR3 is TGTGCCAGCCTCGGGACACACGTTCTCAATGAGCAGTTCTTC.

This clonotype was picked up many times. The CDR3 loop is CASSGRGLADNTGELFF. CDR3 nucleotides: TGCGCCAGCAGCGGAAGGGGACTAGCGGATAACACCGGGGAGCTGTTTTTT. The chain joins TRBV5-1 to TRBJ2-2; 11 positions agree with TRBD2. CDR3 size: 17 residues. Germline assignment: CDR1 SGHRS and CDR2 YFSETQ. Trimming cost V 4 bases and J 2 bases; bases outside gene matches: 7.

This clonotype has at least ten counts. The chain has TRBV28 and TRBJ2-7, with 12 bases aligning to TRBD1. Trimming at V came to 6 bases and at J to 5 bases, leaving 11 bases not matched to a gene. Germline CDR1 and CDR2: MDHEN and SYDVKM. The CDR3 loop spans 16 amino acids. This chain's CDR3 is CASRTTGQGAKDEQYF. The DNA of the CDR3 is TGTGCCAGCAGGACCACGGGACAGGGGGCAAAGGACGAGCAGTACTTC.

The chain recombines TRBV7-9 with TRBJ2-5; 7 nucleotides agree with TRBD1. The CDR3 contains 14 residues. The J segment lost 1 base and the V segment lost 5 bases, leaving 4 bases of the junction unmatched. Germline CDR1 is SEHNR and CDR2 is FQNEAQ (reference sequence). The CDR3 loop reads CASSNWDSQETQYF. In nucleotides, the CDR3 is TGTGCCAGCAGCAACTGGGACAGCCAAGAGACCCAGTACTTC. The entire variable domain, with the rest obtained from reference TRBV7-9 and TRBJ2-5, is as follows: DTGVSQNPRHKITKRGQNVTFRCDPISEHNRLYWYRQTLGQGPEFLTYFQNEAQLEKSRLLSDRFSAERPKGSFSTLEIQRTEQGDSAMYLCASSNWDSQETQYFGPGTRLLVL.

Many counts were recorded for this clonotype. The rearrangement links TRBV28 to TRBJ1-5; D possibly corresponds to TRBD1 (5 bases). Germline values: CDR1 MDHEN, CDR2 SYDVKM. CDR3 length: 15 residues. With 4 bases removed from V and 5 bases from J, the gap between germline ends came to 15 bases. CDR3 nucleotides: TGTGCCAGCAGTTCCTCCAAAAGGGACGATCAGCCCCAGCATTTT. Its protein product is CASSSSKRDDQPQHF.

The chain employs TRBV9 and TRBJ2-1; tentative D call: TRBD2 (6 bases). The CDR3 covers 15 residues. Germline CDR1 SGDLS, CDR2 YYNGEE. The V and J ends lost 2 bases and 2 bases respectively, with 11 bases between them. The CDR3 nucleotides read TGTGCCAGCAGCGTTAGCGGAAAAACCTACAATGAGCAGTTCTTC. It encodes CASSVSGKTYNEQFF. The full variable domain, completed using reference TRBV9 and TRBJ2-1, is DSGVTQTPKHLITATGQRVTLRCSPRSGDLSVYWYQQSLDQGLQFLIQYYNGEERAKGNILERFSAQQFPDLHSELNLSSLELGDSALYFCASSVSGKTYNEQFFGPGTRLTVL.

The sample holds many counts of this clonotype. V and J are TRBV27 and TRBJ1-4, with 7 bases matching TRBD1. The CDR3 has 14 amino acids. CDR1 is MNHEY and CDR2 is SMNVEV in the germline V gene (reference sequence). With 6 bases clipped from V and 6 bases from J, the junction kept 7 bases outside the gene matches. In DNA form, the CDR3 reads TGTGCCAGCAGGAGGGGGCCTCGGGATGAAAAACTGTTTTTT. Protein product: CASRRGPRDEKLFF.

Ten or more counts support this clonotype. The chain links TRBV9 to TRBJ1-1; no firm D call. Per germline, CDR1 SGDLS and CDR2 YYNGEE. The CDR3 has 14 residues. The germline V and J ends were trimmed by 0 bases and 0 bases, with 6 bases remaining between them. CDR3 in amino acids: CASSVGPLNTEAFF. CDR3 nucleotide sequence: TGTGCCAGCAGCGTAGGTCCATTGAACACTGAAGCTTTCTTT.

This clonotype appeared many times. The chain carries TRBV7-9 and TRBJ2-7; D gene uncertain. CDR1 and CDR2 from the germline V gene are SEHNR and FQNEAQ (reference sequence). This CDR3 spans 13 amino acids. The V end was cut by 3 bases, the J end by 0 bases, with 6 bases between. The CDR3 is CASSFQNSYEQYF. The CDR3 coding sequence is TGTGCCAGCAGCTTTCAGAACTCCTACGAGCAGTACTTC. The full variable domain, its missing parts supplied by reference TRBV7-9 and TRBJ2-7, is DTGVSQNPRHKITKRGQNVTFRCDPISEHNRLYWYRQTLGQGPEFLTYFQNEAQLEKSRLLSDRFSAERPKGSFSTLEIQRTEQGDSAMYLCASSFQNSYEQYFGPGTRLTVT.

This clonotype was recorded many times. This chain links TRBV28 with TRBJ2-1; D uncertain. Trimming pared 4 bases from V and 11 bases from J, leaving 21 bases between. The CDR3 sequence is 15 residues long. CDR1 and CDR2 from the germline V gene are MDHEN and SYDVKM. CDR3 in amino acids: CASSSPEASTNKQFF. Here the CDR3 DNA reads TGTGCCAGCAGTTCCCCCGAAGCGTCCACCAACAAGCAGTTCTTC. The full variable domain, with the rest looked up from reference TRBV28 and TRBJ2-1, is DVKVTQSSRYLVKRTGEKVFLECVQDMDHENMFWYRQDPGLGLRLIYFSYDVKMKEKGDIPEGYSVSREKKERFSLILESASTNQTSMYLCASSSPEASTNKQFFGPGTRLTVL.

This clonotype was recorded many times. The rearrangement joins TRBV12-3 or TRBV12-4 to TRBJ1-3; D remains unclear. V was trimmed by 1 base and J by 4 bases, leaving 8 bases between them. This CDR3 is 14 amino acids long. For the CDR3, the DNA is TGTGCCAGCAGTTTAGTCCAATCCGGAAACACCATATATTTT. Its protein product is CASSLVQSGNTIYF.

The chain uses TRBV4-2 and TRBJ2-3; a weak D match, TRBD2 (6 bases). Trimming took 0 bases from V and 3 from J, leaving 22 bases between them. The CDR3 sequence is 19 residues long. From germline, CDR1 is LGHNA and CDR2 YNFKEQ. DNA of the CDR3: TGTGCCAGCAGCCAAGATTACATAATGCGGGACCAACTAACAGATACGCAGTATTTT. Protein: CASSQDYIMRDQLTDTQYF.

This clonotype was counted many times. The DNA for the CDR3 is TGTGCCAGCCTTAGAGGGGTGAACACTGAAGCTTTCTTT. It specifies CASLRGVNTEAFF. This sequence joins TRBV6-1 and TRBJ1-1, with D possibly matching TRBD1 (5 bases). Between the trimmed V and J ends, which lost 8 bases and 0 bases, there was a span of 10 bases. This CDR3 contains 13 residues. Germline lookup yields CDR1 MNHNS and CDR2 SASEGT.